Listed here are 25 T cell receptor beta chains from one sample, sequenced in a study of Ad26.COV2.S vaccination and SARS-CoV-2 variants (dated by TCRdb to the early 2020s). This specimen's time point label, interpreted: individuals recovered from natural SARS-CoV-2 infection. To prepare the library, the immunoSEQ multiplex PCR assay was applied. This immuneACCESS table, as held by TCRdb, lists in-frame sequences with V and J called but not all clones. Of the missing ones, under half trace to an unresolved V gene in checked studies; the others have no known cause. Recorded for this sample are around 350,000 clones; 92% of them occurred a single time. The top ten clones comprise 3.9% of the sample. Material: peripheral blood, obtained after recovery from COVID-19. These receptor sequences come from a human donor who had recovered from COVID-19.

CDR3: CASSDHPGGNTEAFF. The CDR3 region has the DNA TGCGCCAGCAGTGACCACCCGGGAGGAAACACTGAAGCTTTCTTT. The V and J genes are TRBV10-1 and TRBJ1-1; no clear D. Trimming pared 3 bases from V and 2 bases from J, leaving 13 bases between. Germline V CDR1 and CDR2: WNHNN, SYGVQD (reference sequence). CDR3 length equals 15 residues.

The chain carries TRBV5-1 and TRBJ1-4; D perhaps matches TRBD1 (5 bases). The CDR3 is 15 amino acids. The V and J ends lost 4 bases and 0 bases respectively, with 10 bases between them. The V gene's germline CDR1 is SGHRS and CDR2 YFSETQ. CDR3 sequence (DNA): TGCGCCAGCAGCAGGGACGTTGCAACTAATGAAAAACTGTTTTTT. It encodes CASSRDVATNEKLFF. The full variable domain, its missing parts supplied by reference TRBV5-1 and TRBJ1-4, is KAGVTQTPRYLIKTRGQQVTLSCSPISGHRSVSWYQQTPGQGLQFLFEYFSETQRNKGNFPGRFSGRQFSNSRSEMNVSTLELGDSALYLCASSRDVATNEKLFFGSGTQLSVL.

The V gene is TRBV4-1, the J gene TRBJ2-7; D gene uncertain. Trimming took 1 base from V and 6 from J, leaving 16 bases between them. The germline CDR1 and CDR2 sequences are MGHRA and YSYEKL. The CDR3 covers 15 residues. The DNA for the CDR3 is TGCGCCAGCAGCCAAGCCCCGGTTCCCTCTTCCGAGCAGTACTTC. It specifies CASSQAPVPSSEQYF.

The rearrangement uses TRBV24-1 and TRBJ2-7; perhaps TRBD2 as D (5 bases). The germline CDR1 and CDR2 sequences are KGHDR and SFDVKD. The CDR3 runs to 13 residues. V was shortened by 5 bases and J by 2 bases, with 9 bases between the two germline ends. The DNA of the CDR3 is TGTGCCACCAGTGTTCCGGGGACCTACGAGCAGTACTTC. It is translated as CATSVPGTYEQYF.

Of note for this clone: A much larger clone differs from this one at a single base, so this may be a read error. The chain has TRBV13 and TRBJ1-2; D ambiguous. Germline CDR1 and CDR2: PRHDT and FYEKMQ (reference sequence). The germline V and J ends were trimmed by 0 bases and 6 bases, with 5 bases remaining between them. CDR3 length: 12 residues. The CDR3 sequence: CASSLGGNGYTF. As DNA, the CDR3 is TGTGCCAGCAGCTTAGGGGGCAATGGCTACACCTTC.

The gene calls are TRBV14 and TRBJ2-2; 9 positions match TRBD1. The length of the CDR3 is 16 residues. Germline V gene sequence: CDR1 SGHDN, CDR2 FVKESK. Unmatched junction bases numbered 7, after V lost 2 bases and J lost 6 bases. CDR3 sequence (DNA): TGTGCCAGCAGCCAATTGGGACAGGGTTTTGCCGGGGAGCTGTTTTTT. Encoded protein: CASSQLGQGFAGELFF.

In nucleotides, the CDR3 is TGTGCCAGCAGCGATTTTCAGGGGGTAGGGATGAACACCATATATTTT. It codes for CASSDFQGVGMNTIYF. The chain combines TRBV2 with TRBJ1-3, with TRBD1 matching 7 bases. The CDR3 covers 16 residues. The germline CDR1 and CDR2 sequences are SNHLY and FYNNEI. After removal of 6 bases from V and 7 bases from J, the junction contained 15 bases not matched to a gene.

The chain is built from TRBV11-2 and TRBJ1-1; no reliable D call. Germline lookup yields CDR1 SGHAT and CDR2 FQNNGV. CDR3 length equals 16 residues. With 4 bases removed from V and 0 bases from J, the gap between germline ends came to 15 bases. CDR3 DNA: TGTGCCAGCAGCTCCCGACGGACTACTATGAACACTGAAGCTTTCTTT. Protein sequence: CASSSRRTTMNTEAFF.

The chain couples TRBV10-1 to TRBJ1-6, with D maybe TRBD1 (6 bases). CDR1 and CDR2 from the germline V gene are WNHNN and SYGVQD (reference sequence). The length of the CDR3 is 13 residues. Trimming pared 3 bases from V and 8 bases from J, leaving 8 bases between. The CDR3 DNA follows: TGCGCCAGCAGTGACCACAGGGATTCACCCCTCCACTTT. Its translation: CASSDHRDSPLHF.

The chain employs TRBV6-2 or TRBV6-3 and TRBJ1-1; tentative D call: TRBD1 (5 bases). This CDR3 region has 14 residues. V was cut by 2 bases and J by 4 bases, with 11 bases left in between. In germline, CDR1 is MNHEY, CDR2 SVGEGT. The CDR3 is CASSYGRGGTEAFF. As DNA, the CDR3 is TGTGCCAGCAGTTACGGGCGCGGGGGCACTGAAGCTTTCTTT.

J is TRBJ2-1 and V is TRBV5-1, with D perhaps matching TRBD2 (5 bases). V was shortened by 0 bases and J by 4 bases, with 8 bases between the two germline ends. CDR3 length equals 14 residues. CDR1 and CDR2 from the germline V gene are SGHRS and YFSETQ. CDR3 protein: CASSLDGEYNEQFF. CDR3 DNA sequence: TGCGCCAGCAGCTTGGACGGGGAGTACAATGAGCAGTTCTTC.

CDR3 amino acids: CASSLQGRTNYGYTF. The CDR3 DNA reads TGTGCCAGTAGCTTACAGGGGCGGACTAACTATGGCTACACCTTC. The V and J genes are TRBV19 and TRBJ1-2; TRBD1 aligns across 7 bases. Germline CDR1 reads LNHDA; CDR2 reads SQIVND (reference sequence). CDR3 length: 15 amino acids. Losses at the gene ends were 6 bases for V and 0 bases for J; bases not matched to a gene: 7.

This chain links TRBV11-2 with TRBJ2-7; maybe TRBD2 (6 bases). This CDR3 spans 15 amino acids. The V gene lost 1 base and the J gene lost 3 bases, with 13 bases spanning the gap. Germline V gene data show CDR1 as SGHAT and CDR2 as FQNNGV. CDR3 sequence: CASSLVLAGGYEQYF. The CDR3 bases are TGTGCCAGCAGCTTAGTACTAGCTGGAGGCTACGAGCAGTACTTC.

The CDR3 region has the DNA TGTGCCAGCAGGGGGACAGGGGCCCAGAGCTACGAGCAGTACTTC. Encoded protein: CASRGTGAQSYEQYF. V is TRBV6-5 and J is TRBJ2-7; 10 positions agree with TRBD1. From germline, CDR1 is MNHEY and CDR2 SVGAGI. V gave up 6 bases and J gave up 3 bases; unmatched junction bases: 8. This CDR3 is 15 amino acids long.

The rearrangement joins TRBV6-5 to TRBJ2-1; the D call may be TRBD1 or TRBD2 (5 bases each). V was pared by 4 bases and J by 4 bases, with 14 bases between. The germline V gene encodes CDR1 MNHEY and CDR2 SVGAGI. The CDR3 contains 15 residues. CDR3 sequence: CASSWGRTFYNEQFF. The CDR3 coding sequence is TGTGCCAGCAGTTGGGGACGGACTTTTTACAATGAGCAGTTCTTC.

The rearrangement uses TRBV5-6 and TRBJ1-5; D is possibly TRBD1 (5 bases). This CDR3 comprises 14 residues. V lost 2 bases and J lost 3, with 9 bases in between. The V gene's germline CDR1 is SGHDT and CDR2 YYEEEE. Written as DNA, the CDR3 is TGTGCCAGCAGCTTTGGGACTTCCAATCAGCCCCAGCATTTT. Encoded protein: CASSFGTSNQPQHF.

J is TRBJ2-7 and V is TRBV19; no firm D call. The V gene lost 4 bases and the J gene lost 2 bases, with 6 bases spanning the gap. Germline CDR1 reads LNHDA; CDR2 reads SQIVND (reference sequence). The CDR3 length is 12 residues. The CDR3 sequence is CASSSSTYEQYF. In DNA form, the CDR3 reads TGTGCCAGTAGTAGCAGTACCTACGAGCAGTACTTC.

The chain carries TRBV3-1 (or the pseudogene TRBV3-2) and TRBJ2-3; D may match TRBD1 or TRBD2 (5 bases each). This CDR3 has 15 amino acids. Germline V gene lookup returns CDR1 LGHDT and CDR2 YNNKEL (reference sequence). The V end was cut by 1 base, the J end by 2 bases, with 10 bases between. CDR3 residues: CASSQVGAYTDTQYF. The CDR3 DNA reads TGTGCCAGCAGCCAAGTCGGGGCTTACACAGATACGCAGTATTTT.

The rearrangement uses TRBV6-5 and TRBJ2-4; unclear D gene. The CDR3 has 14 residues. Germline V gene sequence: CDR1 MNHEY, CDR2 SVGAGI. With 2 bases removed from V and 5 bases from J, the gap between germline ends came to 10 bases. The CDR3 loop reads CASSYTRTENIQYF. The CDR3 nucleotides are TGTGCCAGCAGTTACACCCGTACCGAAAACATTCAGTACTTC.

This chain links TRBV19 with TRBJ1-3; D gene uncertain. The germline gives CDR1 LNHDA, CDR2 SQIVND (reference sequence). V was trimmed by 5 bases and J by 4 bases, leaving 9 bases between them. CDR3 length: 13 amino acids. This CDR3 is CASSPPLGNTIYF. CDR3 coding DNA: TGTGCCAGTAGTCCCCCCCTGGGAAACACCATATATTTT.

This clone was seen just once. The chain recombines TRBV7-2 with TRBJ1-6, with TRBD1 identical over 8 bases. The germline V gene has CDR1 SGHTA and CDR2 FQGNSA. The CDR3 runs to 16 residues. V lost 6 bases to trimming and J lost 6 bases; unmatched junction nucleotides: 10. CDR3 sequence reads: CASSHPLGQGNSPLHF. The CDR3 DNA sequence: TGTGCCAGCAGTCACCCTCTAGGACAGGGTAATTCACCCCTCCACTTT.

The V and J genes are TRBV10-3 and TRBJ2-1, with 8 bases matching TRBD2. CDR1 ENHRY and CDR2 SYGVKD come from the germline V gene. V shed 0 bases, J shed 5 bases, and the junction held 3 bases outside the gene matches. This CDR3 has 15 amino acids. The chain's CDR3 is CAISESTSGDNEQFF. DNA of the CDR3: TGTGCCATCAGTGAGTCTACTAGCGGAGACAATGAGCAGTTCTTC.

The DNA for the CDR3 is TGTGCCAGCAGCTTACTACAGGGGTCGCGAGCTTTCTTT. It is translated as CASSLLQGSRAFF. The rearrangement links TRBV7-9 to TRBJ1-1; TRBD1 matches 7 bases. After removal of 2 bases from V and 10 bases from J, the junction contained 7 bases not matched to a gene. The length of the CDR3 is 13 residues. Germline V gene lookup returns CDR1 SEHNR and CDR2 FQNEAQ (reference sequence).

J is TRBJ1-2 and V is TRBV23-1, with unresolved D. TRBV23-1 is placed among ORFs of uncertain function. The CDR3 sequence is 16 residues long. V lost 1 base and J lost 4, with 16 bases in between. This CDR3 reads CASSQYATGKGYGYTF. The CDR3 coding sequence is TGCGCCAGCAGTCAATACGCGACGGGAAAAGGCTATGGCTACACCTTC.

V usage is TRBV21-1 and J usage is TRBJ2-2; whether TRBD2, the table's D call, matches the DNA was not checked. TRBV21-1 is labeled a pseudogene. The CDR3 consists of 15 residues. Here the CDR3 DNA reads TGTGCCAGCAGCAAAAGCGGGGCGGACACCGGGGAGCTGTTTTTT. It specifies CASSKSGADTGELFF.